This TCR beta chain is drawn from a study of blood T cell repertoires in COVID-19. Produced via immunoSEQ multiplex PCR; TCRdb's table is partial and in-frame only. This table has around 230,000 clones, over 70% appearing once. Trimming removed 3 bases from V and 3 bases from J; junction bases left unmatched: 0. The CDR3 has 15 amino acids. Germline CDR1 reads WNHNN; CDR2 reads SYGVQD (reference sequence). V gene TRBV10-1 combines with J gene TRBJ2-2; 11 bases agree with TRBD2. The sequence derives from a woman at least 80 years old with acute or convalescent COVID-19. The sample consisted of peripheral blood. CDR3 bases: TGCGCCAGCAGTGAACTAGCGGGAGACACCGGGGAGCTGTTTTTT. It codes for CASSELAGDTGELFF.